What follows are 5 T cell receptor beta chains derived from one specimen sequenced in a study of T cell responses to AZD1222 COVID-19 vaccine. Generated by immunoSEQ multiplex PCR, the TCRdb table keeps only in-frame clones and is missing some. The table has 80,000 to 95,000 clones, approximately 82% seen once. The sequencing here drew on peripheral blood, taken on day 0 of AZD1222 vaccination. Every receptor here comes from an adult in good health.

The chain joins TRBV7-6 to TRBJ2-2; possibly TRBD1 or TRBD2 for D (5 bases each). This CDR3 has 13 amino acids. V shed 3 bases and J shed 7 bases, with 9 bases lying between them. Germline CDR1 and CDR2: SGHVS and FNYEAQ. The CDR3 coding sequence is TGTGCCAGCAGCTTCGAGGGGTACGGGGAGCTGTTTTTT. Amino acid sequence: CASSFEGYGELFF. Full variable domain (rest looked up from reference TRBV7-6 and TRBJ2-2): GAGVSQSPRYKVTKRGQDVALRCDPISGHVSLYWYRQALGQGPEFLTYFNYEAQQDKSGLPNDRFSAERPEGSISTLTIQRTEQRDSAMYRCASSFEGYGELFFGEGSRLTVL.

The chain combines TRBV9 with TRBJ2-2, with 11 positions matching TRBD2. Germline assignment: CDR1 SGDLS and CDR2 YYNGEE. This CDR3 has 16 residues. The trim removed 4 bases at V and 0 bases at J, leaving 2 bases unmatched. The CDR3 spells CASSPLAGANTGELFF. The CDR3 DNA sequence: TGTGCCAGCAGCCCACTAGCGGGAGCGAACACCGGGGAGCTGTTTTTT.

The V gene is TRBV6-2 or TRBV6-3, the J gene TRBJ1-2; tentative D call: TRBD1 (5 bases). The CDR3 extends over 14 amino acids. Trimming removed 5 bases from V and 8 bases from J, with 18 bases in between. CDR1 is MNHEY, CDR2 SVGEGT, per germline. The CDR3 sequence is CASSPATESAGYTF. In DNA, the CDR3 is TGTGCCAGCAGTCCCGCGACAGAATCGGCCGGCTACACCTTC.

This chain links TRBV18 with TRBJ2-1; 9 nucleotides match TRBD2. The length of the CDR3 is 14 residues. J gave up 6 bases and V 4 bases, and 4 bases lay outside the gene matches. Germline CDR1 KGHSH, CDR2 LQKENI. CDR3 DNA sequence: TGTGCCAGCTCACGAGGACTAGCGACCAATGAGCAGTTCTTC. Translating it yields CASSRGLATNEQFF.

The chain combines TRBV10-2 with TRBJ1-1; D remains ambiguous. V lost 7 bases, J lost 4 bases, and 16 bases lay in between. The CDR3 has 14 residues. Germline CDR1 WSHSY, CDR2 SAAADI. CDR3 DNA sequence: TGCGCCAGCAATCTAGGGAGGGCGGGCACTGAAGCTTTCTTT. Amino acid sequence: CASNLGRAGTEAFF.